This T cell receptor beta chain appears in the sequencing data of a study of early T cells in non-severe SARS-CoV-2 infection. Turning to the study itself: Unsorted whole blood bulk RNA was sequenced, with unpaired chains. Study-wide results and limits: Sequences matched to VDJdb favored anti-spike CD8 responses, while private and CD4 specificities were missed.

A remark on this clonotype: Antigen specificity is unknown.

Trimming removed 3 bases at V and 5 bases at J, with 11 bases between. The CDR3 has 14 residues. The protocol attached unique molecular identifiers to individual cDNA molecules. TCRdb independently ran MiXCR on the 5' RACE reads; one entry per CDR3 protein. The table has tens of thousands of distinct CDR3 sequences, roughly 12% seen once. V is TRBV12-3 or TRBV12-4 and J is TRBJ1-5, with D possibly TRBD1 on 6 matching bases. Sequenced material: whole blood, taken at baseline. This receptor was obtained from an adult who was a healthcare worker with PCR-confirmed SARS-CoV-2 infection or an uninfected control (not recorded which). DNA for the CDR3: TGTGCCAGCAGTTTCCGGGGGGCGCATCAGCCCCAGCATTTT. Amino acid sequence: CASSFRGAHQPQHF.